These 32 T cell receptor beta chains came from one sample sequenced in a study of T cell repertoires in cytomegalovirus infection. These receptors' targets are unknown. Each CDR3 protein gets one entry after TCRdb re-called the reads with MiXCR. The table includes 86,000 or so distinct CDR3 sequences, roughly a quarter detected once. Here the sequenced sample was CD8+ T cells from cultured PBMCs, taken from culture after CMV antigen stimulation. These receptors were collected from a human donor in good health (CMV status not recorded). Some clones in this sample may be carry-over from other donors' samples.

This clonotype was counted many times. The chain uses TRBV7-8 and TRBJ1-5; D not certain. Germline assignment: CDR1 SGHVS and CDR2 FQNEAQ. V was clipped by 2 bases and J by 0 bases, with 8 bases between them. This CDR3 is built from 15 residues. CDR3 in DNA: TGTGCCAGCAGCTTAAACAGCCATAGCAATCAGCCCCAGCATTTT. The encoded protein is CASSLNSHSNQPQHF.

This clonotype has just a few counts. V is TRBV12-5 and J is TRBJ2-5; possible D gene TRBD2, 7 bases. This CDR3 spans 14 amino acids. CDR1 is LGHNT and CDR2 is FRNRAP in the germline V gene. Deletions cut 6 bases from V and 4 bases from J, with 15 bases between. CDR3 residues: CASGGGGLPETQYF. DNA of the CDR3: TGTGCTAGTGGAGGGGGGGGGCTCCCAGAGACCCAGTACTTC.

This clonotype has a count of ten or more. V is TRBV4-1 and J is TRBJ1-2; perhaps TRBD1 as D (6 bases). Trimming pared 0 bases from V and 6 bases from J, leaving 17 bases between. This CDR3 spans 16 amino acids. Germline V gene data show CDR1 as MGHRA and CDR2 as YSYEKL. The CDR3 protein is CASSQDTGNSMNGYTF. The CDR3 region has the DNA TGCGCCAGCAGCCAAGATACAGGGAATAGCATGAATGGCTACACCTTC.

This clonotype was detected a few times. The CDR3 reads CASSAPIRSGGYQETQYF. The CDR3 nucleotides are TGTGCCAGCAGCGCACCCATCCGGAGCGGGGGGTATCAAGAGACCCAGTACTTC. The chain joins TRBV9 to TRBJ2-5, with 9 bases fitting TRBD2. From germline, CDR1 is SGDLS and CDR2 YYNGEE. V lost 3 bases, J lost 2 bases, and 14 bases stayed unmatched. This CDR3 comprises 18 residues.

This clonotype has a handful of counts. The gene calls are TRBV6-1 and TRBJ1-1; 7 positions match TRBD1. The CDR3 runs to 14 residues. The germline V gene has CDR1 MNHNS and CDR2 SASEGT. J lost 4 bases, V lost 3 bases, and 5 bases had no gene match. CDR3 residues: CASSEGDRSTEAFF. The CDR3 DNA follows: TGTGCCAGCAGTGAGGGGGACAGATCCACTGAAGCTTTCTTT.

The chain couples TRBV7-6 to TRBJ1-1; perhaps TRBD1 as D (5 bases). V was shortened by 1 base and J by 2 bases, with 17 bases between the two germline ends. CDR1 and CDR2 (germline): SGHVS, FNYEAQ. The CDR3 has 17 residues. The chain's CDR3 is CASSLDPSDSLNTEAFF. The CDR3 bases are TGTGCCAGCAGCTTAGACCCCAGTGACAGCCTCAACACTGAAGCTTTCTTT.

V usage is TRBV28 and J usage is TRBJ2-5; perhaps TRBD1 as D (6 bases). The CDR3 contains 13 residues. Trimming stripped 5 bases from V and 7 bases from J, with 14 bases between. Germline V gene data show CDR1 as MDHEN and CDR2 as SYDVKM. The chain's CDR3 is CASSDGPGATQYF. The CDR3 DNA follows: TGTGCCAGCAGTGACGGGCCAGGGGCGACCCAGTACTTC.

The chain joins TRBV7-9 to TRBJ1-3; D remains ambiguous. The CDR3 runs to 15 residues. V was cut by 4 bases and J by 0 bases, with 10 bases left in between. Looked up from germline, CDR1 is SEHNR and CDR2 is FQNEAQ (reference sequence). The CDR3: CASSSSGSSGNTIYF. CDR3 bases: TGTGCCAGCAGCTCCAGTGGGAGCTCTGGAAACACCATATATTTT.

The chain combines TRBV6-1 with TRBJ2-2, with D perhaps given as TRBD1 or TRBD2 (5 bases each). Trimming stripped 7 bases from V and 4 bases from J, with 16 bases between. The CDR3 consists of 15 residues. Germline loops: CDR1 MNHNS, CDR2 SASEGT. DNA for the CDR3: TGTGCCAGCACTTTTATGGGGGTGCGCACCGGGGAGCTGTTTTTT. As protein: CASTFMGVRTGELFF.

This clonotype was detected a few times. The CDR3 DNA reads TGCGCCAGCAGCCTGACCCGGTCGGGGGAGCAGTACTTC. This gives the protein CASSLTRSGEQYF. This chain uses TRBV4-3 with TRBJ2-7, with TRBD2 as a possible D gene (5 bases). Germline V gene data show CDR1 as LGHNA and CDR2 as YSLEER. This CDR3 region has 13 residues. The ends were cut back, 4 bases at V and 7 bases at J, with 14 bases in the middle.

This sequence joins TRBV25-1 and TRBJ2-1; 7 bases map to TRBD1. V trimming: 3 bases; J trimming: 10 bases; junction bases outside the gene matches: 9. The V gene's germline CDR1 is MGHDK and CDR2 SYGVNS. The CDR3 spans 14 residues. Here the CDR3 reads CASSEQTGKREQFF. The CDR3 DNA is TGTGCCAGCAGTGAGCAGACAGGGAAACGGGAGCAGTTCTTC.

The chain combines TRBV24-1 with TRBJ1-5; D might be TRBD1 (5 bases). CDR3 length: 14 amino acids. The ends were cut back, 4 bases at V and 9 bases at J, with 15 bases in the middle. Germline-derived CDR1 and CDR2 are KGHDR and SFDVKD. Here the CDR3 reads CATSDRDRLGPQHF. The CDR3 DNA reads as TGTGCCACCAGTGACAGGGACCGACTTGGGCCCCAGCATTTT.

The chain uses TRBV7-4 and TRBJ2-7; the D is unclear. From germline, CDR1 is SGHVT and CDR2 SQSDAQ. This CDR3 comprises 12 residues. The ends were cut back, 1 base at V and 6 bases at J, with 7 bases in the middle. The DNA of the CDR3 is TGTGCCAGCAGCTTAGTACCGCGCGAGCAGTACTTC. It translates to CASSLVPREQYF.

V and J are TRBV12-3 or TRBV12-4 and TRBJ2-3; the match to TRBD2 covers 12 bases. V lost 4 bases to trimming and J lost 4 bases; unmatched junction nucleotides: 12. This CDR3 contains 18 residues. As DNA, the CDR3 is TGTGCCAGCAGTTCTAATCTAGCGGGAGGGCCTGGGGCAGATACGCAGTATTTT. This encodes CASSSNLAGGPGADTQYF.

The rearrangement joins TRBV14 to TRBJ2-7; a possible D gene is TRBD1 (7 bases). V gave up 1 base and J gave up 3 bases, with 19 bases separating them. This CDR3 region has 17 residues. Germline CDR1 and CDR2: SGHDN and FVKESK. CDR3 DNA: TGTGCCAGCAGCCAAGTAAGGGGCAGGGGGGCGTTCTACGAGCAGTACTTC. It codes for CASSQVRGRGAFYEQYF.

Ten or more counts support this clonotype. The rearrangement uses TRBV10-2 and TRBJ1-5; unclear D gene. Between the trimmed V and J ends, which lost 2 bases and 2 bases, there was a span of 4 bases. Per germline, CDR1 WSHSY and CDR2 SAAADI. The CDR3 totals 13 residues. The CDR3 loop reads CASSETGNQPQHF. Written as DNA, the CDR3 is TGCGCCAGCAGTGAGACGGGCAATCAGCCCCAGCATTTT.

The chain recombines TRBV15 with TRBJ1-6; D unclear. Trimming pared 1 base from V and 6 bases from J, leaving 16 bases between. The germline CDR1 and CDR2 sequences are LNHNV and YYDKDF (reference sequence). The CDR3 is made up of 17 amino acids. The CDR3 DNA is TGTGCCACCAGCAGAGGCGGTCGAGGGAGGAGTAATTCACCCCTCCACTTT. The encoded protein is CATSRGGRGRSNSPLHF.

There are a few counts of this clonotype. The CDR3 sequence: CASSELGGAYTDTQYF. As DNA, the CDR3 is TGCGCCAGCAGTGAGCTAGGGGGGGCTTACACAGATACGCAGTATTTT. V usage is TRBV10-2 and J usage is TRBJ2-3, with D tentatively TRBD2 (7 bases). Trimming left V 2 bases short and J 2 bases short, with 14 bases between. Germline V gives CDR1 WSHSY, CDR2 SAAADI. CDR3 length: 16 residues.

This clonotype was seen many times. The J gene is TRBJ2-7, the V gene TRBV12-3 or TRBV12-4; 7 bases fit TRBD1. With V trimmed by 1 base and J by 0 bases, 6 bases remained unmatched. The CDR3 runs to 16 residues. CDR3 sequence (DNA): TGTGCCAGCAGTTTAGACAAGACAGGGAGCTCCTACGAGCAGTACTTC. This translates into CASSLDKTGSSYEQYF.

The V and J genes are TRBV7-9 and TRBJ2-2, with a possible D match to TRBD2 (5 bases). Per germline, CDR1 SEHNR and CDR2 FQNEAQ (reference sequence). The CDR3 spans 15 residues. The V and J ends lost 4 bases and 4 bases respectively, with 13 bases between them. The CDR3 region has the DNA TGTGCCAGCAGCTCGGCGGGCGCGGTCACCGGGGAGCTGTTTTTT. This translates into CASSSAGAVTGELFF.

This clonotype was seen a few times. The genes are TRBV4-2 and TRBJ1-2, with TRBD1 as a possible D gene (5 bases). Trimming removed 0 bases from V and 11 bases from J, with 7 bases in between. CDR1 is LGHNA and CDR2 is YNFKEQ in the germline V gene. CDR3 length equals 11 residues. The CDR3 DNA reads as TGTGCCAGCAGCCAAGATGGGGGATACACCTTC. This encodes CASSQDGGYTF.

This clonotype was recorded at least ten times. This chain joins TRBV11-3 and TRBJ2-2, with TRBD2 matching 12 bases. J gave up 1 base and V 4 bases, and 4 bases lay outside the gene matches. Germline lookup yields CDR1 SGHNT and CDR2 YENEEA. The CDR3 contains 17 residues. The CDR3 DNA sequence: TGTGCCAGCAGCTCGCCGGGACTAGCGGGGAACACCGGGGAGCTGTTTTTT. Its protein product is CASSSPGLAGNTGELFF.

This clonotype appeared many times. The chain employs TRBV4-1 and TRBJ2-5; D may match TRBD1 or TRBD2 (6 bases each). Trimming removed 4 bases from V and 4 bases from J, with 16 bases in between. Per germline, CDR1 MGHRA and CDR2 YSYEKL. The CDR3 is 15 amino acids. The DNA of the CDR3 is TGCGCCAGCAGCCCGCCCGCGGAGGGGGGAGAGACCCAGTACTTC. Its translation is CASSPPAEGGETQYF.

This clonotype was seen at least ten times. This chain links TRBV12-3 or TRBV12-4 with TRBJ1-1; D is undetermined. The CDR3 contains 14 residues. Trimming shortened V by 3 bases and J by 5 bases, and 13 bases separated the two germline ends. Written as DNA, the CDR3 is TGTGCCAGCAGTTTCGGGGAGGGAGGGACTGAAGCTTTCTTT. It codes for CASSFGEGGTEAFF.

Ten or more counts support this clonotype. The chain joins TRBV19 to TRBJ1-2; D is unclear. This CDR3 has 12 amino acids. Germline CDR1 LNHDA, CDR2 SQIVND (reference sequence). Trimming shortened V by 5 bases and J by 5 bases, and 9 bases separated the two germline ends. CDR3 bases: TGTGCCAGTAGTTTTGGACTGTATGGCTACACCTTC. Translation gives CASSFGLYGYTF.

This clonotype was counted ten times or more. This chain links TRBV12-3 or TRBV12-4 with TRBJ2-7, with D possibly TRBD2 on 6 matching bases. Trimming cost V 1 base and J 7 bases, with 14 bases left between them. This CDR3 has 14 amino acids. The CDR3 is CASSLGSGWGEQYF. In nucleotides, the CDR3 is TGTGCCAGCAGTTTAGGTAGCGGTTGGGGAGAGCAGTACTTC.

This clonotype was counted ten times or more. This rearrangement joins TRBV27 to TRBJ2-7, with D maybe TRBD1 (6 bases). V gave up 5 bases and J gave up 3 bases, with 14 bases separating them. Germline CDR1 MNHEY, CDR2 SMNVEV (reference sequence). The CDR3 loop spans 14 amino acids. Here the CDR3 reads CASSRNRDLYEQYF. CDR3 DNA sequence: TGTGCCAGCAGTCGCAACAGGGACCTCTACGAGCAGTACTTC.

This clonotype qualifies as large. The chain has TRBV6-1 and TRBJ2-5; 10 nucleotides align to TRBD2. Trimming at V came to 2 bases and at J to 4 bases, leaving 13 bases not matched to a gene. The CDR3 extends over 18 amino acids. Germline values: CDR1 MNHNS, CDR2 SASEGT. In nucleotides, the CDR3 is TGTGCCAGCAGTGAACAGGCTAGCGGGGGACTCAACCGAGAGACCCAGTACTTC. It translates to CASSEQASGGLNRETQYF.

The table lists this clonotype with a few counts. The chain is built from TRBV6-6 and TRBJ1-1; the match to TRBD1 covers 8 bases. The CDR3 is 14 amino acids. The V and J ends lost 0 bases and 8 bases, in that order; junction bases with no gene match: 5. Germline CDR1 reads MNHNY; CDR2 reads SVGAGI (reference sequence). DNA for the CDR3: TGTGCCAGCAGTTACTCGGACAGGGCCGTCGAAGCTTTCTTT. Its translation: CASSYSDRAVEAFF.

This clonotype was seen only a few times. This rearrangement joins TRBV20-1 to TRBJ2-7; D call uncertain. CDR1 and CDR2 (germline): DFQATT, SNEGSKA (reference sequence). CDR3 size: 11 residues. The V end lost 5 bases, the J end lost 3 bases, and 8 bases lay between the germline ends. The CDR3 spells CSASPGYEQYF. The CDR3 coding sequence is TGCAGTGCTTCCCCGGGCTACGAGCAGTACTTC.

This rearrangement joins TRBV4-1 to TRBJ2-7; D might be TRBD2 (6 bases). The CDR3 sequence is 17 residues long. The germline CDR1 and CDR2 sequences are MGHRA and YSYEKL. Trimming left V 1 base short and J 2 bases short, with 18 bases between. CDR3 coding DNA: TGCGCCAGCAGCCAAGCCCACGGGCTAGCGCCTACCTACGAGCAGTACTTC. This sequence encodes CASSQAHGLAPTYEQYF.

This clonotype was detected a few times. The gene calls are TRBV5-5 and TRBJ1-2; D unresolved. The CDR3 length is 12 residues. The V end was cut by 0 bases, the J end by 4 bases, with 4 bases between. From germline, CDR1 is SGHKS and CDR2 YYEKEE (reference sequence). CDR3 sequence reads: CASSLEPYGYTF. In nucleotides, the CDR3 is TGTGCCAGCAGCTTGGAACCCTATGGCTACACCTTC. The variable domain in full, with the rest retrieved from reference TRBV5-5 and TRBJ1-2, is DAGVTQSPTHLIKTRGQQVTLRCSPISGHKSVSWYQQVLGQGPQFIFQYYEKEERGRGNFPDRFSARQFPNYSSELNVNALLLGDSALYLCASSLEPYGYTFGSGTRLTVV.